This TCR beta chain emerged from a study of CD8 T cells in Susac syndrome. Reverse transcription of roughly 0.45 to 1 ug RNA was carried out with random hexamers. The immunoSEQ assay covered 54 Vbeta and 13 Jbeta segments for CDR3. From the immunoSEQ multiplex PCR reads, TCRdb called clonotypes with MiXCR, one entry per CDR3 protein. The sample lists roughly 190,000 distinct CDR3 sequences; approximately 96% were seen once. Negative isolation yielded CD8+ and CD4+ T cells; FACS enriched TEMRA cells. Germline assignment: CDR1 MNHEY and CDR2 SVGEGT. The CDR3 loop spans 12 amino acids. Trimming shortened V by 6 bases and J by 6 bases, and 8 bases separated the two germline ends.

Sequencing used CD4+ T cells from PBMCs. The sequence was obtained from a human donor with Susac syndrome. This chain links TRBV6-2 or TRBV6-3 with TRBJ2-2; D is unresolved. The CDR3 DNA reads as TGTGCCAGCAGACAGCTCCCCGGGGAGCTGTTTTTT. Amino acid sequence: CASRQLPGELFF.